The entry that follows covers one T cell receptor (beta chain) sequence. Germline CDR1 is SGHRS and CDR2 is YFSETQ. The CDR3 runs 18 residues. Deletions cut 4 bases from V and 1 base from J, with 21 bases between. Participants reported their clinical history, and cohort assignment relied on those reports. The data are from a study of blood T cell repertoires in COVID-19. The table came from immunoSEQ multiplex PCR; TCRdb's copy has only in-frame clones and leaves some out. The table has roughly 350,000 clones, more than 85% seen once. Sequencing input: PBMCs or T cells enriched from blood (not recorded which). This TCR derives from a young woman who had recovered from COVID-19. The rearrangement links TRBV5-1 to TRBJ2-1; tentative D call: TRBD2 (6 bases). CDR3 amino acids: CASSPGREDPFSYNEQFF. Here the CDR3 DNA reads TGCGCCAGCAGCCCGGGTAGGGAGGACCCCTTTTCCTACAATGAGCAGTTCTTC.